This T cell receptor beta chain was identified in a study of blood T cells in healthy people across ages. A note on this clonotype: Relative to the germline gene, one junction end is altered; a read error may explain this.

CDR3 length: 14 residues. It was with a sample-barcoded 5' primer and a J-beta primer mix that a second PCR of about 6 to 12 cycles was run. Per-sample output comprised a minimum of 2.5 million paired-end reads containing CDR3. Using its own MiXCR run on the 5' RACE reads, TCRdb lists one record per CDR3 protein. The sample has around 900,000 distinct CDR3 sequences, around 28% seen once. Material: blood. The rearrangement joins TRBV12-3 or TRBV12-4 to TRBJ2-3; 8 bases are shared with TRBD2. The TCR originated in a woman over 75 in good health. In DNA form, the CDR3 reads TGTGCCAGCAGTTTAAAAGCGGGAGCAGATACGCAATATTTT. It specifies CASSLKAGADTQYF.